The T cell receptor (beta chain) under discussion was sequenced for a study of immune heterogeneity within non-small cell lung tumors. For each sample, template was roughly 640 ng of bulk tumor genomic DNA. Biopsies that were spaced far apart were taken, several per primary tumor, during surgery. Enrolled patients presented with newly diagnosed, previously untreated non-small cell lung cancer and underwent curative surgery. This clonotype was found many times. The antigen remains unidentified. It was with 32 V and 13 J primers that multiplex PCR amplified TCR beta CDR3. TCRdb re-called the multiplex PCR reads through MiXCR, storing one row per CDR3 protein. The sample yields approximately 15,000 distinct CDR3 sequences, approximately 26% seen once. Findings and caveats of the study: The study found identical dominant CDR3 beta clonotypes recurring across tumor sites within a patient, alongside site-unique high-frequency clones. Most high-frequency T-cell receptor beta clonotypes were specific to a single patient.

The sequence was collected from a man aged 40-55 years with non-small cell lung cancer. The sample comprised lung tumor tissue.

CDR3 in amino acids: CASSSMADRAEQYF. The CDR3 DNA reads TGTGCCAGCAGTTCGATGGCGGACCGTGCCGAGCAGTACTTC. The chain uses TRBV6-1 and TRBJ2-7; no reliable D call. Trimming removed 5 bases at V and 6 bases at J, with 17 bases between. Germline CDR1 reads MNHNS; CDR2 reads SASEGT. The CDR3 runs 14 residues.